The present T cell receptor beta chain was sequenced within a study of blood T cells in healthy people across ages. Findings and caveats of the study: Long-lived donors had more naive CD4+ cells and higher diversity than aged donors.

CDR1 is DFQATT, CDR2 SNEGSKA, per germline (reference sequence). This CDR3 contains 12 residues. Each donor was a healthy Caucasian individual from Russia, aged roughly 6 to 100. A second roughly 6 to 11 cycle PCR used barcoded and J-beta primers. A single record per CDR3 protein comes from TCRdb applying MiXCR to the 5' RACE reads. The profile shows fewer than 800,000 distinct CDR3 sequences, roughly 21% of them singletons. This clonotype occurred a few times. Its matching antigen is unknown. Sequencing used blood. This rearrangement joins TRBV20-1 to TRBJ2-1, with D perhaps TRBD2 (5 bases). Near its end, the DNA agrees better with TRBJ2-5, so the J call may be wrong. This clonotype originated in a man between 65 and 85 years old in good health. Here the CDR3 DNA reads TGCAGTGCGTCGAGGGAGCTAGAGACCCAGTACTTC. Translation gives CSASRELETQYF.